The entry that follows covers one TCR beta chain sequence. Its specificity is not known. The method, 5' RACE with UMI labels, was used to prepare the TRB cDNA libraries. Reanalyzing the 5' RACE reads, TCRdb keeps one entry per CDR3 protein, without DNA. Its table lists around 140,000 distinct CDR3 sequences. This entry belongs to a study of CXCR3-negative and CXCR3-positive naive CD8 T cells. The study, taken as a whole, reports: Naive CXCR3-positive and CXCR3-negative cells shared similar TRBV-TRBJ usage, unlike memory cells. CXCR3-negative naive cells had less hydrophobic TRB CDR3s than did CXCR3-positive naive cells. Relative to memory CD8+ cells, whose diversity was much lower, both naive subsets had comparably high diversity.

This clonotype was obtained from a human donor in good health. Some clones in this sample may be carry-over from other donors' samples. Material: naive CXCR3+ CD8+ T cells from blood. Subset indicated: CD45RO-CCR7+CD27+CD95- naive CD8+ T cells expressing CXCR3 (TNR3+).

The CDR3 here is CSVEGSPLAKNIQYF. The V gene is TRBV29-1, the J gene TRBJ2-4; without DNA, the TCRdb call of TRBD2 cannot be checked. Germline assignment: CDR1 SQVTM and CDR2 ANQGSEA. The CDR3 totals 15 residues.